Presented here are 3 T cell receptor beta chains from one specimen sequenced in a study of CXCR3-negative and CXCR3-positive naive CD8 T cells. cDNA libraries for TRB were generated by 5' RACE incorporating UMI labels. TCRdb processed the 5' RACE reads again and assigns one entry to each CDR3 protein, with no DNA. The repertoire shows 6,000 to 8,500 distinct CDR3 sequences; the top ten hold 1.6%. The sequenced sample was naive CXCR3- CD8+ T cells from blood. The subset is: CD45RO-CCR7+CD27+CD95- naive CD8+ T cells lacking CXCR3 (TNR3-). The receptors come from a human donor in good health. Some clones in this sample may be carry-over from other donors' samples.

By frequency, this clonotype is medium-sized. The CDR3 protein is CASSFGGREYQETQYF. The rearrangement joins TRBV7-9 to TRBJ2-5; the TCRdb call, TRBD2, lacks DNA for checking. This CDR3 region has 16 residues. Per germline, CDR1 SEHNR and CDR2 FQNEAQ (reference sequence).

The chain links TRBV28 to TRBJ2-7; TCRdb selects TRBD2, and the lack of DNA leaves this call unchecked. Germline lookup yields CDR1 MDHEN and CDR2 SYDVKM. The CDR3 is made up of 17 amino acids. The CDR3 sequence: CASIISGKNIAMDEQYF.

The genes are TRBV29-1 and TRBJ2-1; TCRdb's D call of TRBD1 is untestable without DNA. This CDR3 region has 16 residues. The germline V gene has CDR1 SQVTM and CDR2 ANQGSEA. The CDR3 spells CSVGGFYPSPNNEQFF.